Listed here is a single T cell receptor (beta chain). The antigen is not known. This sample was taken from a study of cytomegalovirus exposure and HLA in healthy donors. Findings of the study overall: A link between a missense DCLRE1C variant and TCR beta V- and J-gene trimming emerged from a later analysis. Cytomegalovirus status, reportedly, was diagnosed with high specificity and sensitivity by the classifier. The dataset shows that most TCR sequences were rare, while some public TCRs occurred in many donors. About 87% or about 30% of the time was how often most TCR beta V segments were productive, according to an earlier analysis.

The PCR ran on 60 Vbeta and 13 Jbeta primers. Sequenced by immunoSEQ multiplex PCR; TCRdb stores in-frame clones only, minus some. The table shows 110,000 or so clones, with 83% occurring only once. Germline CDR1 is SGHRS and CDR2 is YFSETQ. The CDR3 has 13 amino acids. Trimming cost V 1 base and J 3 bases, with 5 bases left between them. The sequence derives from a man aged 18 to 30 in good health and CMV-seronegative. The gene calls are TRBV5-1 and TRBJ1-3; the D is unclear. The sequenced sample consisted of PBMCs. CDR3 bases: TGCGCCAGCAGCTTGAACAGTGGAAACACCATATATTTT. It yields the protein CASSLNSGNTIYF.